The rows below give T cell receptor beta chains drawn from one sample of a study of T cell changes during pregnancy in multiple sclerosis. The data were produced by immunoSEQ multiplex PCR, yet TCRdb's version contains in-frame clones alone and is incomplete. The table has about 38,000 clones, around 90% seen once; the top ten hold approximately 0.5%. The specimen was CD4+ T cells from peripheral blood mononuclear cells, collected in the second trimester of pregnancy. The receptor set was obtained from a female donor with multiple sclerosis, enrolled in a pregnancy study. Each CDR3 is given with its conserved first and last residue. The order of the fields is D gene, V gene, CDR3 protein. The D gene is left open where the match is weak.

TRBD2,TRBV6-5,CASRILAGAHEQYF
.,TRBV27,CASSLRLRLSSYNEQFF
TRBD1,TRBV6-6,CASRKGQANTEAFF
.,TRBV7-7,CASRDINTGELFF
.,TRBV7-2,CASSLDGEFYNEQFF
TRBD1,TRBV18,CASSLIGTGSSYEQYF
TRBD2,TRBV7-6,CASSPWAGTSGSTDTQYF
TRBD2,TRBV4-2,CASSVSGLAGGNEQFF
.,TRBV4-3,CASSQDVSTYEQFF
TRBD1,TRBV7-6,CASSPGQGPYNEQFF
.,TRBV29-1,CSVVRQGGVPEQYF
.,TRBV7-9,CASSTIRGLKYNEQFF
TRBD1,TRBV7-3,CASSLTTGGKEQYF
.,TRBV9,CASSLGVAANEQFF
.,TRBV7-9,CASSTKSTGSTEAFF
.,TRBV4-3,CASSQNRGETQYF
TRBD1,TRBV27,CASSLSPGQGVYGYTF
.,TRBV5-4,CASSDNYYGYTF
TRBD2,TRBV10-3,CAISDSGLAYEQYF
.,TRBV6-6,CASSLDSMGGSSFF
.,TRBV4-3,CASSQDTGKSYEQYF
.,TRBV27,CASRPTGNQPQHF
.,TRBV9,CASSVEPGAHQPQHF
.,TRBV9,CASSGAGLDDGYTF
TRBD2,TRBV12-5,CASGLGRTSGSRYNEQFF